The entry that follows covers one T cell receptor (beta chain) sequence. Its target is unknown. Per the original methods: What underpinned the distant-metastasis classifier for papillary thyroid cancer was the set of CDR3 differences across clinicopathological groups. TCRdb used MiXCR to call clones anew from the PCR reads. None of the V and J calls come from the authors' own analysis; TCRdb made them. The repertoire holds under 50,000 clones, with approximately 24% as singletons. This CDR3 comprises 16 residues. Germline lookup yields CDR1 MDHEN and CDR2 SYDVKM. V shed 7 bases, J shed 0 bases, and the junction held 6 bases outside the gene matches. All patients were treatment-naive before thyroid surgery. The sample belongs to a study of metastatic and nonmetastatic thyroid tumors. Study summary: It was across blood and tumor or nodule tissue from malignant and benign thyroid patients that repertoires were compared.

Overall study findings and caveats: Malignant thyroid tumors reportedly exceeded benign nodules significantly in TCR beta diversity, with the difference appearing in blood and tumor.

The rearrangement joins TRBV28 to TRBJ2-7; 13 bases line up with TRBD2. The sequenced sample was blood. This clonotype was sampled from a male donor with papillary thyroid cancer or a benign thyroid nodule (not recorded which). Some clones in this sample may be carry-over from other donors' samples. This chain's CDR3 is CASIFGLAGASYEQYF. CDR3 bases: TGTGCCAGCATTTTCGGACTAGCGGGAGCCTCCTACGAGCAGTACTTC.